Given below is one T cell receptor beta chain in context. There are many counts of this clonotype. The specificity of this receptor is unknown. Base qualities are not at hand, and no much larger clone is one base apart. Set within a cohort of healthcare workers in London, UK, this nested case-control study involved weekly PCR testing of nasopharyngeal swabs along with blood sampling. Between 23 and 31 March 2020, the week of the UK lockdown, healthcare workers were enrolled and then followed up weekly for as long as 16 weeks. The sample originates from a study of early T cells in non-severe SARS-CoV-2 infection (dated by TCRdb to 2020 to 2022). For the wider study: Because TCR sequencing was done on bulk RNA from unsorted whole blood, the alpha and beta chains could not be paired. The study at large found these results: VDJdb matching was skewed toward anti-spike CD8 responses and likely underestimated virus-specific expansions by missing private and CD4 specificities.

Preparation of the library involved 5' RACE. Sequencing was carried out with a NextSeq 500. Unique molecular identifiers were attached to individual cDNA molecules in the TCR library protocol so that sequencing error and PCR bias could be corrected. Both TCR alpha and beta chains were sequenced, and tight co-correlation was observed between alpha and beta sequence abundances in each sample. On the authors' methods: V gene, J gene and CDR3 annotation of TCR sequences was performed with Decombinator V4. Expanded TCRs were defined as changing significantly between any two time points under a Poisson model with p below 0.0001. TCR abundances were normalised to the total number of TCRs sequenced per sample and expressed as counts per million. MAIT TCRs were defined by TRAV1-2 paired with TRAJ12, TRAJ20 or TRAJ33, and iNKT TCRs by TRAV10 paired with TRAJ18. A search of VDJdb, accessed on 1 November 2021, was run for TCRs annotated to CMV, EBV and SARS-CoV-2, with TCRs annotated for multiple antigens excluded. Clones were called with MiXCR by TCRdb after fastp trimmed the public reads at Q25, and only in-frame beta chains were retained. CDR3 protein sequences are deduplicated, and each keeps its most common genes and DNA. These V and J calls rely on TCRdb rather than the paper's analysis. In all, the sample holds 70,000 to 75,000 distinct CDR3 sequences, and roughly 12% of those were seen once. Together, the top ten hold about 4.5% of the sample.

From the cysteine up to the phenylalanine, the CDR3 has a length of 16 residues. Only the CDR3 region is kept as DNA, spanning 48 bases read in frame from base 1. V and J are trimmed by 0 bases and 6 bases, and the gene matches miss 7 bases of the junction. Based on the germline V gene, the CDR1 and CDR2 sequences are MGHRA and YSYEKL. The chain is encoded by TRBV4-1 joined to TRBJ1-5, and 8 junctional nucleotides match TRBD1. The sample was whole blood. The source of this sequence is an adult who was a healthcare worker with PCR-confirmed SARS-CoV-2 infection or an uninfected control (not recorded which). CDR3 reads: CASSQDGAGGTQPQHF. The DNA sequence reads TGCGCCAGCAGCCAAGACGGCGCAGGGGGCACTCAGCCCCAGCATTTT.